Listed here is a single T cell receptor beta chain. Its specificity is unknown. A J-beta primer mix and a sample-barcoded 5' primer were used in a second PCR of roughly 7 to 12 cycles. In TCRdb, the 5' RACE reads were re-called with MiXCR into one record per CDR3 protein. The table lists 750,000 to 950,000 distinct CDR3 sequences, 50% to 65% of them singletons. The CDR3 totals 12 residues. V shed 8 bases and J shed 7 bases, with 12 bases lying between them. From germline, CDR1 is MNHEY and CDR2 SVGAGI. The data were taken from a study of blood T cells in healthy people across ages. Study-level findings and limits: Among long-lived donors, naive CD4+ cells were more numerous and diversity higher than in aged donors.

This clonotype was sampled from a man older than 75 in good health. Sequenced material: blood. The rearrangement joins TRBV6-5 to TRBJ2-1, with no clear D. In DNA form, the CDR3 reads TGTGCCAGCGGCCCAACTCGGAATGAGCAGTTCTTC. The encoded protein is CASGPTRNEQFF.